This T cell receptor beta chain was recorded in a study of blood T cell repertoires in COVID-19. Produced via immunoSEQ multiplex PCR; TCRdb's table is partial and in-frame only. The sample records about 46,000 clones, approximately 83% being singletons. Specimen: peripheral blood. The origin of this receptor is a woman aged 80 or over with COVID-19, enrolled during active disease.

CDR3: CASRPTGTQDTQYF. The CDR3 DNA reads TGCGCCAGCAGACCTACCGGGACTCAGGATACGCAGTATTTT. The V call is TRBV5-1, the J call TRBJ2-3; possibly TRBD2 for D (6 bases). Deletions cut 5 bases from V and 6 bases from J, with 16 bases between. The CDR3 loop spans 14 amino acids. Looked up from germline, CDR1 is SGHRS and CDR2 is YFSETQ.